This is a list of T cell receptor beta chains from one sample in a study of T cell responses to AZD1222 COVID-19 vaccine. Profiled with immunoSEQ multiplex PCR; TCRdb holds only in-frame clones, not every one. The table lists about 130,000 clones, approximately 85% of them singletons. Here the sequenced sample was peripheral blood, taken on day 0 of AZD1222 vaccination. The receptors were sampled from an adult in good health. CDR3s include the opening cysteine and the closing phenylalanine or tryptophan. D genes are given only for firm matches. Size tells how often a clone was seen (once, few, many) or the class of an expanded clone, and some rows leave it out.

J,V,D,length,size,CDR3,DNA
TRBJ1-4,TRBV24-1,.,14,.,CATSDSPQNEKLFF,TGTGCCACCAGTGACTCCCCACAGAACGAAAAACTGTTTTTT
TRBJ2-3,TRBV4-1,TRBD2,18,.,CASSLGLAGGPGTDTQYF,TGCGCCAGCAGCCTGGGACTAGCGGGGGGGCCCGGCACAGATACGCAGTATTTT
TRBJ1-6,TRBV5-6,TRBD1,14,.,CASSLTGYNSPLHF,TGTGCCAGCAGCCTGACAGGGTATAATTCACCCCTCCACTTT
TRBJ2-1,TRBV7-2,TRBD2,16,.,CASSPEGAGGVNEQFF,TGTGCCAGCAGCCCCGAAGGCGCGGGAGGTGTAAATGAGCAGTTCTTC
TRBJ2-5,TRBV3-1/TRBV3-2,.,12,once,CASSRRRGWQYF,TGTGCCAGCAGCCGGCGAAGGGGGTGGCAGTACTTC
TRBJ1-2,TRBV24-1,.,14,few,CATSDDRDTYGYTF,TGTGCCACCAGTGACGACCGGGACACCTATGGCTACACCTTC
TRBJ1-5,TRBV15,.,13,once,CATSRNGLPPQHF,TGTGCCACCAGCAGAAACGGGCTTCCACCCCAGCATTTT
TRBJ1-2,TRBV7-2,TRBD1,14,.,CASSLDRGYYGYTF,TGTGCCAGCAGCTTAGACAGGGGGTACTATGGCTACACCTTC
TRBJ1-4,TRBV5-4,.,14,.,CASSLPGLNEKLFF,TGTGCCAGCAGCTTACCGGGCCTTAATGAAAAACTGTTTTTT
TRBJ1-4,TRBV5-8,.,11,.,CASRQGEKLFF,TGTGCCAGCAGACAGGGTGAAAAACTGTTTTTT
TRBJ2-2,TRBV5-1,.,15,.,CASSLVGGTTGELFF,TGCGCCAGCAGCTTGGTCGGGGGAACCACCGGGGAGCTGTTTTTT
TRBJ1-5,TRBV4-1,TRBD1,14,.,CASGETGFNQPQHF,TGCGCCAGCGGTGAGACAGGGTTTAATCAGCCCCAGCATTTT
TRBJ2-1,TRBV19,.,16,few,CASSISGTTPYNEQFF,TGTGCCAGTAGTATTTCGGGAACCACACCCTACAATGAGCAGTTCTTC
TRBJ1-2,TRBV6-1,TRBD1,16,.,CASSEWGTGGGYGYTF,TGTGCCAGCAGTGAATGGGGGACAGGGGGCGGATATGGCTACACCTTC
TRBJ1-2,TRBV6-5,TRBD1,13,.,CASTPDRAYGYTF,TGTGCCAGCACTCCCGACAGGGCTTATGGCTACACCTTC
TRBJ1-2,TRBV6-1,.,12,.,CASSDRYYGYTF,TGTGCCAGCAGTGACAGGTACTATGGCTACACCTTC
TRBJ1-1,TRBV30,.,13,.,CAWNQGGRTEAFF,TGTGCCTGGAATCAAGGGGGGCGCACTGAAGCTTTCTTT
TRBJ1-2,TRBV4-3,TRBD1,16,.,CASSQDWEGADYGYTF,TGCGCCAGCAGCCAAGATTGGGAGGGGGCGGACTATGGCTACACCTTC
TRBJ1-6,TRBV7-3,.,13,.,CASSLSQAGPLHF,TGTGCCAGCAGCTTATCCCAGGCCGGTCCCCTCCACTTT
TRBJ1-1,TRBV5-5,.,13,.,CASSLPENTEAFF,TGTGCCAGCAGCTTGCCAGAGAACACTGAAGCTTTCTTT
TRBJ2-6,TRBV27,.,14,.,CASSLQGGANVLTF,TGTGCCAGCAGTTTACAGGGAGGGGCCAACGTCCTGACTTTC
TRBJ1-6,TRBV6-1,TRBD1,18,once,CASSAGGVVSSYNSPLHF,TGTGCCAGCAGTGCAGGGGGCGTTGTAAGCTCCTATAATTCACCCCTCCACTTT
TRBJ2-2,TRBV19,.,17,.,CASSIGPRTSSTGELFF,TGTGCCAGTAGTATAGGACCCCGGACCTCTTCCACCGGGGAGCTGTTTTTT
TRBJ2-5,TRBV5-1,TRBD2,15,.,CASSLTPGGRETQYF,TGCGCCAGCAGCTTGACCCCGGGAGGGAGGGAGACCCAGTACTTC
TRBJ1-1,TRBV5-1,TRBD1,17,.,CASSLARQGRMNTEAFF,TGCGCCAGCAGCTTGGCGCGACAGGGGCGAATGAACACTGAAGCTTTCTTT
TRBJ2-5,TRBV19,.,14,.,CASRFTSGDGTQYF,TGTGCCAGTCGGTTCACCTCCGGTGACGGGACCCAGTACTTC
TRBJ1-1,TRBV11-3,TRBD1,14,once,CASSHSQGDPRAFF,TGTGCCAGCAGCCACTCACAGGGGGACCCTCGAGCTTTCTTT
TRBJ1-5,TRBV30,TRBD1,19,few,CAWSVNRGQGFGLSQPQHF,TGTGCCTGGAGTGTCAACCGGGGACAGGGTTTCGGTCTAAGTCAGCCCCAGCATTTT
TRBJ2-3,TRBV7-3,.,13,.,CASSTGITDTQYF,TGTGCCAGCAGTACAGGGATTACAGATACGCAGTATTTT
TRBJ1-2,TRBV24-1,.,12,.,CATSAQGYGYTF,TGTGCCACCAGTGCACAGGGCTATGGCTACACCTTC
TRBJ2-1,TRBV18,.,16,.,CASSPPIGGSYNEQFF,TGTGCCAGCTCACCACCGATCGGCGGGTCCTACAATGAGCAGTTCTTC
TRBJ1-1,TRBV11-1,.,14,.,CASSYWEEGTEAFF,TGTGCCAGCAGCTACTGGGAAGAGGGTACTGAAGCTTTCTTT
TRBJ1-3,TRBV18,TRBD1,15,once,CASSPPDRAGNTIYF,TGTGCCAGCTCACCACCCGACAGGGCAGGAAACACCATATATTTT
TRBJ1-5,TRBV19,TRBD1,15,.,CASSRQGGGNQPQHF,TGTGCCAGTAGTCGACAGGGAGGTGGCAATCAGCCCCAGCATTTT
TRBJ1-1,TRBV27,.,15,.,CASSLDGRMNTEAFF,TGTGCCAGCAGTTTAGATGGACGTATGAACACTGAAGCTTTCTTT
TRBJ1-4,TRBV4-1,.,17,once,CASSQPEPPPFIEKLFF,TGCGCCAGCAGCCAACCCGAGCCTCCACCCTTCATTGAAAAACTGTTTTTT
TRBJ1-1,TRBV4-3,.,17,.,CASSQDWGSQMNTEAFF,TGCGCCAGCAGCCAAGATTGGGGCAGCCAGATGAACACTGAAGCTTTCTTT
TRBJ1-2,TRBV7-9,.,15,.,CASSFMAGANYGYTF,TGTGCCAGCAGCTTCATGGCGGGAGCTAACTATGGCTACACCTTC
TRBJ2-7,TRBV5-1,TRBD2,12,.,CASRAGEDEQYF,TGCGCCAGCAGAGCGGGAGAGGACGAGCAGTACTTC
TRBJ2-7,TRBV2,TRBD2,13,.,CVSWGLGGYEQYF,TGTGTCAGCTGGGGACTAGGCGGTTACGAGCAGTACTTC
TRBJ2-1,TRBV4-3,.,15,.,CARSAFRDFYNEQFF,TGCGCCAGAAGCGCTTTCCGGGACTTCTACAATGAGCAGTTCTTC
TRBJ2-7,TRBV9,TRBD1,14,.,CASSVRLTGGEQYF,TGTGCCAGCAGCGTACGACTAACAGGGGGCGAGCAGTACTTC
TRBJ2-5,TRBV14,.,15,.,CASSFAPPYQETQYF,TGTGCCAGCAGCTTCGCACCCCCGTACCAAGAGACCCAGTACTTC
TRBJ2-7,TRBV25-1,TRBD2,17,.,CASSPPLAGSQSYEQYF,TGTGCCAGCAGTCCCCCCCTAGCGGGGAGTCAGTCCTACGAGCAGTACTTC
TRBJ1-2,TRBV18,TRBD1,16,.,CASSPNRDRASAGYTF,TGTGCCAGCTCACCAAATCGGGACAGGGCTTCCGCCGGCTACACCTTC
TRBJ2-1,TRBV6-5,TRBD1,16,.,CASSYSSEGGWNEQFF,TGTGCCAGCAGTTACTCGAGCGAAGGGGGCTGGAATGAGCAGTTCTTC
TRBJ1-2,TRBV7-8,.,14,.,CASSPRGGVLGYTF,TGTGCCAGCAGCCCCCGGGGAGGAGTACTTGGCTACACCTTC
TRBJ1-1,TRBV19,TRBD1,18,.,CASMGGSLGRGTNTEAFF,TGTGCCAGTATGGGGGGATCGTTGGGCAGGGGGACGAACACTGAAGCTTTCTTT
TRBJ1-2,TRBV6-5,.,14,.,CASSTREPLYGYTF,TGTGCCAGCAGTACCCGGGAACCTTTGTATGGCTACACCTTC
TRBJ2-3,TRBV21-1,.,16,few,CASSKTSGRARDTQYF,TGTGCCAGCAGCAAGACTAGCGGGAGGGCACGAGATACGCAGTATTTT
TRBJ2-3,TRBV6-6,TRBD2,15,.,CASSLLAGDQSTQYF,TGTGCCAGCAGCTTACTAGCGGGAGACCAATCTACGCAGTATTTT
TRBJ1-2,TRBV7-2,TRBD1,17,.,CASSHYRDREKNYGYTF,TGTGCCAGCAGCCACTACCGGGACAGAGAAAAAAACTATGGCTACACCTTC
TRBJ1-1,TRBV30,TRBD1,13,few,CAYTGGLGTEAFF,TGTGCCTATACAGGGGGCTTAGGCACTGAAGCTTTCTTT
TRBJ2-7,TRBV18,TRBD1,18,.,CASSPPWWPGQGRGEQYF,TGTGCCAGCTCACCACCTTGGTGGCCGGGACAGGGTAGAGGCGAGCAGTACTTC
TRBJ1-6,TRBV25-1,.,15,.,CASSDFRGNNSPLHF,TGTGCCAGCAGTGACTTTCGCGGGAATAATTCACCCCTCCACTTT
TRBJ1-3,TRBV9,.,15,.,CASSSPGHSGNTIYF,TGTGCCAGCAGCTCACCCGGTCACTCTGGAAACACCATATATTTT
TRBJ2-7,TRBV29-1,TRBD2,13,once,CSVGLARYYEQYF,TGCAGCGTTGGACTAGCGCGATACTACGAGCAGTACTTC
TRBJ1-3,TRBV7-9,.,13,.,CASSLPPGNTIYF,TGTGCCAGCAGCTTACCTCCCGGAAACACCATATATTTT
TRBJ2-7,TRBV4-2,TRBD2,16,.,CASSQDLGTSNYEQYF,TGTGCCAGCAGCCAAGATTTGGGGACTAGCAACTACGAGCAGTACTTC
TRBJ2-1,TRBV4-2,TRBD2,15,.,CASSQRTSGMNEQFF,TGTGCCAGCAGCCAACGGACTAGCGGGATGAATGAGCAGTTCTTC